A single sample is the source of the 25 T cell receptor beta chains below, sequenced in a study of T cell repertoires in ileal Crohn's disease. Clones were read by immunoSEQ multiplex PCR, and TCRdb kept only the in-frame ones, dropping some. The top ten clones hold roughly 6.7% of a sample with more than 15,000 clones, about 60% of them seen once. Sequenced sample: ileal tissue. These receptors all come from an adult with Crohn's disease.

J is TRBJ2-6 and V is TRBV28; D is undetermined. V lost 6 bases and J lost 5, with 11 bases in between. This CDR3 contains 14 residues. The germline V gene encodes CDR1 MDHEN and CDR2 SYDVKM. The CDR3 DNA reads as TGTGCCAGCAGCCTCTTGGGCTGGGCCAACGTCCTGACTTTC. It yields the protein CASSLLGWANVLTF.

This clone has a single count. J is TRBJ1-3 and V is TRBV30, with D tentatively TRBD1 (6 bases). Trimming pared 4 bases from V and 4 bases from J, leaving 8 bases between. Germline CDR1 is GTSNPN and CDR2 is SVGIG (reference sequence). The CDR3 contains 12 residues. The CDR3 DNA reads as TGTGCCTGGACGGACAGAGGAAACACCATATATTTT. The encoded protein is CAWTDRGNTIYF.

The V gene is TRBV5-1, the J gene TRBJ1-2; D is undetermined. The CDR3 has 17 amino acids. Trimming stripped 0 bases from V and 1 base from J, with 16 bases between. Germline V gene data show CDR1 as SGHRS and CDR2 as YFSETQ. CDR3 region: CASSLGSESGINYGYTF. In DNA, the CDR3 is TGCGCCAGCAGCTTGGGATCTGAATCGGGGATTAACTATGGCTACACCTTC. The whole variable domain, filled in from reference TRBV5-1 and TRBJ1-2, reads KAGVTQTPRYLIKTRGQQVTLSCSPISGHRSVSWYQQTPGQGLQFLFEYFSETQRNKGNFPGRFSGRQFSNSRSEMNVSTLELGDSALYLCASSLGSESGINYGYTFGSGTRLTVV.

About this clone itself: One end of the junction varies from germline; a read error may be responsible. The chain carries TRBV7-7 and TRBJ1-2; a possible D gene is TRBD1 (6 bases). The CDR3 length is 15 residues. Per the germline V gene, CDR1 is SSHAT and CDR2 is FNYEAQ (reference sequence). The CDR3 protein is CASSPIQGANYGYTF. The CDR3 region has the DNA TGTGCTAGCAGCCCAATACAGGGAGCTAACTATGGCTACACCTTC.

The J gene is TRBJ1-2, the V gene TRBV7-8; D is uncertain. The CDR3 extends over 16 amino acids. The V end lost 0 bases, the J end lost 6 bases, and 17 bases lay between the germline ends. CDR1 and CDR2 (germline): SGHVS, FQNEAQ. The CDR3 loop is CASSLAPGSPPDGYTF. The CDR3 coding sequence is TGTGCCAGCAGCTTAGCCCCGGGTTCCCCGCCCGATGGCTACACCTTC.

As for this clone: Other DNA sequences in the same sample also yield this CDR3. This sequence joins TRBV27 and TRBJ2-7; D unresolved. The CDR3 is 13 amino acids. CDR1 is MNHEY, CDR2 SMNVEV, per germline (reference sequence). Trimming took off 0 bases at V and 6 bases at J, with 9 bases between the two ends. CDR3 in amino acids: CASSLSQVSEQYF. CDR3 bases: TGTGCCAGCAGTTTATCGCAGGTGTCCGAGCAGTACTTC.

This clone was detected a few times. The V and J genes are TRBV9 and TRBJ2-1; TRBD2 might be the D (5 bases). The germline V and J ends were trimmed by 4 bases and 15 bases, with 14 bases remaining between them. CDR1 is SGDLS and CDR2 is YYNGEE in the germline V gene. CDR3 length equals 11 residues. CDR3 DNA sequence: TGTGCCAGCAGCACCCAGAGGGAGATGTTCTTC. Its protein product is CASSTQREMFF.

CDR3 nucleotides: TGTGCCAGCAGCCCCTCACTAGCGGACGCGAGGACCGGGGAGCTGTTTTTT. Translated, it gives CASSPSLADARTGELFF. The chain has TRBV4-2 and TRBJ2-2, with 8 bases matching TRBD2. CDR1 and CDR2 from the germline V gene are LGHNA and YNFKEQ. V lost 4 bases, J lost 5 bases, and 12 bases stayed unmatched. The CDR3 has 17 amino acids.

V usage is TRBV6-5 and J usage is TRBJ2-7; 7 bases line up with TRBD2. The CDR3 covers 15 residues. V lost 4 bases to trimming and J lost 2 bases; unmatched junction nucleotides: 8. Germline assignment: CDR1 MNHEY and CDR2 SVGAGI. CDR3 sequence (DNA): TGTGCCAGCAGTTCCTGGGCGGGAGTCGCCTACGAGCAGTACTTC. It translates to CASSSWAGVAYEQYF.

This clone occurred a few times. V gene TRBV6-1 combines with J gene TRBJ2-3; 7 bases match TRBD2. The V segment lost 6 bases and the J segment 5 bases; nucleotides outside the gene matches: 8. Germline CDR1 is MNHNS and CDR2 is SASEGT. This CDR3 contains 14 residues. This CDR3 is CASSWGGSGDTQYF. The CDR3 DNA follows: TGTGCCAGCAGCTGGGGCGGGAGTGGAGATACGCAGTATTTT.

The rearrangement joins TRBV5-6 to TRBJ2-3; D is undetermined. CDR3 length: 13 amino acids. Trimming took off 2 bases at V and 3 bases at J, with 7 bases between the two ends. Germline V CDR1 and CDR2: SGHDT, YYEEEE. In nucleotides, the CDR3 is TGTGCCAGCAGCTTACTACGAACAGATACGCAGTATTTT. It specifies CASSLLRTDTQYF. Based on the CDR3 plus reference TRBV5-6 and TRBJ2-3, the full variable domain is DAGVTQSPTHLIKTRGQQVTLRCSPKSGHDTVSWYQQALGQGPQFIFQYYEEEERQRGNFPDRFSGHQFPNYSSELNVNALLLGDSALYLCASSLLRTDTQYFGPGTRLTVL.

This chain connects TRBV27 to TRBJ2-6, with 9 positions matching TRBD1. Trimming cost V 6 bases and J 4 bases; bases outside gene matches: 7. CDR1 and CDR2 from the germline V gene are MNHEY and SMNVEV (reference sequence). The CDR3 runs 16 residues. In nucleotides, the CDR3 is TGTGCCAGCAGCCAAACAGGGGGCACAGGGGCCAACGTCCTGACTTTC. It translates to CASSQTGGTGANVLTF. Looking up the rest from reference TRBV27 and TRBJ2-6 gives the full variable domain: EAQVTQNPRYLITVTGKKLTVTCSQNMNHEYMSWYRQDPGLGLRQIYYSMNVEVTDKGDVPEGYKVSRKEKRNFPLILESPSPNQTSLYFCASSQTGGTGANVLTFGAGSRLTVL.

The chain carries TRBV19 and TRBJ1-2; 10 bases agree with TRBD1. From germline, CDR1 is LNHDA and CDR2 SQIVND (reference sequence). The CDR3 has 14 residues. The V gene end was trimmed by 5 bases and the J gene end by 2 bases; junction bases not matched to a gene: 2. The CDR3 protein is CASSLDRGNYGYTF. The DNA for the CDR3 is TGTGCCAGTAGTTTGGACAGGGGGAACTATGGCTACACCTTC.

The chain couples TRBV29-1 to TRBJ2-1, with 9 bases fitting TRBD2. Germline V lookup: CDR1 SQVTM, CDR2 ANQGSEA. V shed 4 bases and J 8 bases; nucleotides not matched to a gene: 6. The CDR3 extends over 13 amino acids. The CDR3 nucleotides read TGCAGCGTTGTTCTAGCGGGATTCTATGAGCAGTTCTTC. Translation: CSVVLAGFYEQFF.

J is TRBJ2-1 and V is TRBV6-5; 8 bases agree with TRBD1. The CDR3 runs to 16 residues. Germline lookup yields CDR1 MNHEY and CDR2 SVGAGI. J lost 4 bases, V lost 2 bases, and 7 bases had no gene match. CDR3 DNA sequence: TGTGCCAGCAGTTACGGGGACAGGCGACCTTACAATGAGCAGTTCTTC. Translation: CASSYGDRRPYNEQFF.

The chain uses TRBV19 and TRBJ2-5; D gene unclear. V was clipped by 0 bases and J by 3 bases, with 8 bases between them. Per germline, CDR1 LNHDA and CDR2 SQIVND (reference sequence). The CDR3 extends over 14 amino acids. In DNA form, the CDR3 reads TGTGCCAGTAGTATAGATTTCACTGAAGAGACCCAGTACTTC. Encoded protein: CASSIDFTEETQYF.

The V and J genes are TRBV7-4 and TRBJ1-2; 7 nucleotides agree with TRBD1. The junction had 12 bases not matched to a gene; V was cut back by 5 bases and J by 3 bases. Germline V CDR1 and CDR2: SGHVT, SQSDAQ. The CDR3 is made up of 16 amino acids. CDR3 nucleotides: TGTGCCAGCAGCCCAAATCGACAGGGCAGTGACTATGGCTACACCTTC. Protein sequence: CASSPNRQGSDYGYTF.

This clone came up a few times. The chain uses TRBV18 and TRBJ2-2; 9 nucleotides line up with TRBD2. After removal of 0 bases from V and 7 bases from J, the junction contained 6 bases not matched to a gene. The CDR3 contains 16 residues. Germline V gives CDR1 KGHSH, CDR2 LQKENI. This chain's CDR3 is CASSPPISGSGGELFF. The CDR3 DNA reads TGTGCCAGCTCACCACCGATTAGCGGGAGTGGCGGGGAGCTGTTTTTT.

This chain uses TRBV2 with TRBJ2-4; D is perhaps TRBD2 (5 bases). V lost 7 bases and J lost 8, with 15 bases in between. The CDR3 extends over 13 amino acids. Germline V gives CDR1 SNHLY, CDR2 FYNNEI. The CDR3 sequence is CASTPGSLDIQYF. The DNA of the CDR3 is TGTGCCAGCACCCCGGGGTCCCTAGACATTCAGTACTTC.

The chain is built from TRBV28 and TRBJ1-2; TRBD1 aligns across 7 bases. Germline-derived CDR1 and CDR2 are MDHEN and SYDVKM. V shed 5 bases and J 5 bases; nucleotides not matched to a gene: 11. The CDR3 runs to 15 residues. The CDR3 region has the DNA TGTGCCAGCAGTCCACTGGACAGGCCCGGGTATGGCTACACCTTC. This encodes CASSPLDRPGYGYTF.

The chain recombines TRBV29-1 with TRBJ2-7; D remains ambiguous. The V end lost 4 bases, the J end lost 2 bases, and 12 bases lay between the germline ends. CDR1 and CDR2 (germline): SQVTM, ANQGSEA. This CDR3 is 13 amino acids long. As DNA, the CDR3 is TGCAGCGTTGCTGGCCAGATGACCTACGAGCAGTACTTC. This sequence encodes CSVAGQMTYEQYF.

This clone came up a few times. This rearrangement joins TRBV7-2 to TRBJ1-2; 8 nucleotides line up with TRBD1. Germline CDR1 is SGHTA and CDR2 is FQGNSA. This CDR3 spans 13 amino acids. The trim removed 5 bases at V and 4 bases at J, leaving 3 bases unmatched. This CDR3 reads CASSPDRAYGYTF. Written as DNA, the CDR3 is TGTGCCAGCAGCCCGGACAGGGCCTATGGCTACACCTTC.

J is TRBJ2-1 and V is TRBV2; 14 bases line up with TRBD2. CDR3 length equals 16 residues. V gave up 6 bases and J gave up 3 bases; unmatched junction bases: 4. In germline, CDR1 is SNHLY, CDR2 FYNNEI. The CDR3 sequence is CASRKGLAGVYNEQFF. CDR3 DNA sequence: TGTGCCAGCAGGAAGGGACTAGCGGGAGTCTACAATGAGCAGTTCTTC. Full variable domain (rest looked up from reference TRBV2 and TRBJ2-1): EPEVTQTPSHQVTQMGQEVILRCVPISNHLYFYWYRQILGQKVEFLVSFYNNEISEKSEIFDDQFSVERPDGSNFTLKIRSTKLEDSAMYFCASRKGLAGVYNEQFFGPGTRLTVL.

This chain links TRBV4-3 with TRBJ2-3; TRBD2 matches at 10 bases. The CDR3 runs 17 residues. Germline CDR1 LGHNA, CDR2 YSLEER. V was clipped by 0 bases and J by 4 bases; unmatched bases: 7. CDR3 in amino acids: CASSQEPSGRGPDTQYF. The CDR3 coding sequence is TGCGCCAGCAGCCAAGAGCCTAGCGGGAGAGGTCCAGATACGCAGTATTTT.

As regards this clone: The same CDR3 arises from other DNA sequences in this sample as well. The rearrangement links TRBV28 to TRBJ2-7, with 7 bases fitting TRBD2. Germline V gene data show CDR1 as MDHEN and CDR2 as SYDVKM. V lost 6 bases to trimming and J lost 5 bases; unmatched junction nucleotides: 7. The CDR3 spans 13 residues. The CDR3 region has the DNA TGTGCCAGCAGCTTGGGGGGGTTCCACGAGCAGTACTTC. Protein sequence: CASSLGGFHEQYF.